Listed here are 22 T cell receptor beta chains from one sample, sequenced in a study of early T cells in non-severe SARS-CoV-2 infection. One entry per CDR3 protein, called by TCRdb with MiXCR from the 5' RACE reads. Among around 82,000 distinct CDR3 sequences listed, roughly 10% were seen once. What was sequenced was whole blood. These receptor sequences come from an adult who was a healthcare worker with PCR-confirmed SARS-CoV-2 infection or an uninfected control (not recorded which).

This clonotype was seen many times. CDR3 nucleotide sequence: TGTGCCAGCAGCCCCCCGGGGGCCGGGGACGAGCAGTACTTC. Translated: CASSPPGAGDEQYF. The chain uses TRBV14 and TRBJ2-7; D tentatively fits TRBD1 or TRBD2 (6 bases each). The CDR3 is 14 amino acids. In germline, CDR1 is SGHDN, CDR2 FVKESK. The germline V and J ends were trimmed by 4 bases and 5 bases, with 15 bases remaining between them.

There are many counts of this clonotype. The J gene is TRBJ2-3, the V gene TRBV29-1, with 7 bases aligning to TRBD1. The CDR3 is 14 residues long. Trimming at V came to 4 bases and at J to 0 bases, leaving 4 bases not matched to a gene. Germline assignment: CDR1 SQVTM and CDR2 ANQGSEA. The CDR3 spells CSVGGTASTDTQYF. The CDR3 nucleotides are TGCAGCGTTGGAGGGACAGCCAGCACAGATACGCAGTATTTT.

The V call is TRBV6-5, the J call TRBJ2-3; 10 bases match TRBD2. Germline CDR1 is MNHEY and CDR2 is SVGAGI. The junction had 3 bases not matched to a gene; V was cut back by 6 bases and J by 0 bases. The CDR3 length is 15 residues. The CDR3 DNA follows: TGTGCCAGCAGCGGACTAGCGGCTAGCACAGATACGCAGTATTTT. Translation: CASSGLAASTDTQYF.

CDR3 in amino acids: CASSYSGSSYEQYF. The CDR3 coding sequence is TGTGCCAGCAGTTACTCCGGGAGCTCCTACGAGCAGTACTTC. The gene calls are TRBV6-2 or TRBV6-3 and TRBJ2-7, with D possibly TRBD2 on 6 matching bases. CDR1 is MNHEY and CDR2 is SVGEGT in the germline V gene. Deletions cut 0 bases from V and 0 bases from J, with 6 bases between. The CDR3 consists of 14 residues.

The V and J genes are TRBV2 and TRBJ1-1, with D perhaps TRBD1 (6 bases). The germline CDR1 and CDR2 sequences are SNHLY and FYNNEI. The V end lost 4 bases, the J end lost 0 bases, and 12 bases lay between the germline ends. CDR3 length: 15 amino acids. The CDR3 coding sequence is TGTGCCAGCAGTGGAAGGGCAGGGGTGAACACTGAAGCTTTCTTT. This sequence encodes CASSGRAGVNTEAFF.

The V and J genes are TRBV27 and TRBJ1-2; D perhaps matches TRBD1 (6 bases). This CDR3 is built from 15 residues. Trimming removed 0 bases at V and 4 bases at J, with 12 bases between. The germline CDR1 and CDR2 sequences are MNHEY and SMNVEV (reference sequence). The CDR3 spells CASSLSSGGSYGYTF. The DNA for the CDR3 is TGTGCCAGCAGTTTATCGTCCGGGGGCAGCTATGGCTACACCTTC.

This clonotype was seen repeatedly, ten times or more. In DNA, the CDR3 is TGTGCCAGCAGCCCTGAAGGATACGAGCAGTACTTC. Translated, it gives CASSPEGYEQYF. V gene TRBV7-8 combines with J gene TRBJ2-7; D unclear. The CDR3 length is 12 residues. Deletions cut 5 bases from V and 4 bases from J, with 9 bases between. Germline V CDR1 and CDR2: SGHVS, FQNEAQ.

This clonotype came up many times. The chain uses TRBV4-3 and TRBJ1-3, with D hard to call. Trimming stripped 1 base from V and 7 bases from J, with 8 bases between. The CDR3 is 13 amino acids. From germline, CDR1 is LGHNA and CDR2 YSLEER. CDR3 residues: CASSQVAGNTIYF. The CDR3 DNA reads as TGCGCCAGCAGCCAAGTAGCGGGGAACACCATATATTTT.

This clonotype came up a few times. This chain uses TRBV4-1 with TRBJ1-5; D not certain. Trimming shortened V by 1 base and J by 4 bases, and 8 bases separated the two germline ends. CDR3 length equals 14 residues. The germline gives CDR1 MGHRA, CDR2 YSYEKL. The CDR3 DNA is TGCGCCAGCAGCCAAGCCAATTTTAATCAGCCCCAGCATTTT. It codes for CASSQANFNQPQHF.

This clonotype occurred many times. The V gene is TRBV20-1, the J gene TRBJ2-7; a weak D match, TRBD1 (6 bases). The CDR3 consists of 13 residues. From germline, CDR1 is DFQATT and CDR2 SNEGSKA (reference sequence). V was shortened by 4 bases and J by 3 bases, with 13 bases between the two germline ends. The chain's CDR3 is CSAMLQGFYEQYF. The CDR3 DNA is TGCAGTGCTATGCTACAGGGATTCTACGAGCAGTACTTC.

This clonotype was counted ten times or more. V and J are TRBV6-2 or TRBV6-3 and TRBJ1-5; D is undetermined. V lost 6 bases to trimming and J lost 5 bases, with 11 bases between them. This CDR3 is built from 13 residues. The germline CDR1 and CDR2 sequences are MNHEY and SVGEGT. CDR3 DNA: TGTGCCAGCAGGGAAAAGAGCTATCAGCCCCAGCATTTT. This gives the protein CASREKSYQPQHF.

This clonotype was recorded many times. The chain has TRBV6-5 and TRBJ1-1; weak D call: TRBD1 (5 bases). The CDR3 is 13 amino acids. Germline loops: CDR1 MNHEY, CDR2 SVGAGI. V lost 6 bases, J lost 6 bases, and 14 bases lay in between. The CDR3 loop reads CASSRRARAEAFF. The CDR3 region has the DNA TGTGCCAGCAGCCGCAGGGCGAGGGCTGAAGCTTTCTTT.

In the case of this clonotype: A much larger clone lies one base from this, so it may be a read error. The gene calls are TRBV11-2 and TRBJ2-5, with TRBD2 as a possible D gene (5 bases). V lost 5 bases, J lost 3 bases, and 7 bases lay in between. The length of the CDR3 is 12 residues. CDR1 and CDR2 from the germline V gene are SGHAT and FQNNGV. The CDR3: CASSLTKETQYF. The CDR3 region has the DNA TGTGCCAGCAGCCTGACTAAAGAGACCCAGTACTTC.

J is TRBJ2-5 and V is TRBV7-2; D is unresolved. The V gene's germline CDR1 is SGHTA and CDR2 FQGNSA. This CDR3 comprises 12 residues. V was pared by 4 bases and J by 9 bases, with 12 bases between. The CDR3 protein is CASSSLAAPQYF. The CDR3 DNA is TGTGCCAGCAGCTCGCTGGCTGCTCCCCAGTACTTC.

This chain joins TRBV5-1 and TRBJ1-6; D not resolved. Trimming pared 0 bases from V and 11 bases from J, leaving 18 bases between. The CDR3 is made up of 16 amino acids. Germline assignment: CDR1 SGHRS and CDR2 YFSETQ. In DNA form, the CDR3 reads TGCGCCAGCAGCTTGGGCCCGGGGTCTCAAGTTCCACCCCTCCACTTT. Translating gives CASSLGPGSQVPPLHF.

This clonotype was counted only a few times. In DNA form, the CDR3 reads TGTGCCAGCGCCCGGACGGATTTGTATGGCTACACCTTC. It translates to CASARTDLYGYTF. The chain has TRBV6-5 and TRBJ1-2; D call uncertain. With 8 bases removed from V and 5 bases from J, the gap between germline ends came to 15 bases. The V gene's germline CDR1 is MNHEY and CDR2 SVGAGI. The CDR3 extends over 13 amino acids.

This clonotype has at least ten counts. The chain has TRBV6-6 and TRBJ1-1; D perhaps matches TRBD1 (5 bases). V lost 5 bases to trimming and J lost 2 bases, with 18 bases between them. The CDR3 consists of 16 residues. Germline V gives CDR1 MNHNY, CDR2 SVGAGI (reference sequence). The CDR3 DNA reads as TGTGCCAGCAGTCACGCTCTGGGACGGGCTAACACTGAAGCTTTCTTT. It translates to CASSHALGRANTEAFF.

This clonotype was picked up many times. The gene calls are TRBV10-3 and TRBJ2-5; 9 bases are a match to TRBD1. J lost 4 bases, V lost 10 bases, and 13 bases had no gene match. This CDR3 is 15 amino acids long. Germline CDR1 and CDR2: ENHRY and SYGVKD. The CDR3 coding sequence is TGTGCCAAGTCCTCCGGGACAGGGTGTGGAGAGACCCAGTACTTC. Protein sequence: CAKSSGTGCGETQYF.

This clonotype was detected a few times. The J gene is TRBJ1-6, the V gene TRBV11-2; the D is unclear. This CDR3 is built from 16 residues. V lost 0 bases, J lost 9 bases, and 15 bases lay in between. Germline CDR1 SGHAT, CDR2 FQNNGV. The CDR3 sequence is CASSLDRAGRGSPLHF. The CDR3 DNA reads as TGTGCCAGCAGCTTAGATAGGGCCGGAAGAGGTTCACCCCTCCACTTT.

V is TRBV24-1 and J is TRBJ2-1; TRBD2 aligns across 7 bases. Germline V gene data show CDR1 as KGHDR and CDR2 as SFDVKD. The V gene end was trimmed by 7 bases and the J gene end by 5 bases; junction bases not matched to a gene: 10. The CDR3 runs to 15 residues. The chain's CDR3 is CATSPGLGVDNEQFF. CDR3 bases: TGTGCCACCAGCCCCGGACTAGGGGTAGACAATGAGCAGTTCTTC.

CDR3 residues: CASSLGTASYNSPLHF. The DNA of the CDR3 is TGTGCCAGCAGCTTAGGGACAGCCAGCTATAATTCACCCCTCCACTTT. V usage is TRBV7-2 and J usage is TRBJ1-6; D is perhaps TRBD1 (6 bases). The CDR3 length is 16 residues. From germline, CDR1 is SGHTA and CDR2 FQGNSA. Trimming shortened V by 1 base and J by 3 bases, and 10 bases separated the two germline ends. The whole variable domain, filled in from reference TRBV7-2 and TRBJ1-6, reads GAGVSQSPSNKVTEKGKDVELRCDPISGHTALYWYRQSLGQGLEFLIYFQGNSAPDKSGLPSDRFSAERTGGSVSTLTIQRTQQEDSAVYLCASSLGTASYNSPLHFGNGTRLTVT.

This clonotype was observed many times. CDR3 bases: TGTGCCAGCCCTACAGGGGGCTTTCAGCCCCAGCATTTT. Translating gives CASPTGGFQPQHF. This chain links TRBV25-1 with TRBJ1-5; 9 bases map to TRBD1. Trimming cost V 8 bases and J 6 bases; bases outside gene matches: 5. Germline V lookup: CDR1 MGHDK, CDR2 SYGVNS. The CDR3 length is 13 residues.